The text below deals with one T cell receptor (beta chain). The sample comes from a study of blood T cell repertoires in COVID-19. As for the study in general: Nucleic acid was either cDNA or gDNA, and it came from T cells, B-cell-depleted T cells, or PBMCs.

Using immunoSEQ multiplex PCR, the repertoire was profiled, and TCRdb retains in-frame clones only, with some absent. Of 250,000 or so clones listed, about four fifths are singletons. The V gene end was trimmed by 3 bases and the J gene end by 6 bases; junction bases not matched to a gene: 9. The CDR3 has 15 residues. Per the germline V gene, CDR1 is SGHRS and CDR2 is YFSETQ. Sequenced: peripheral blood. The J gene is TRBJ2-3, the V gene TRBV5-1; 8 bases align to TRBD2. The origin of this receptor is a woman between 40 and 55 years old who had recovered from COVID-19. CDR3 bases: TGCGCCAGCAGCTCTTCCGGGACTAGTGATGATACGCAGTATTTT. As protein: CASSSSGTSDDTQYF.